This TCR beta chain is drawn from a study of neurological immune-mediated disorders (dated by TCRdb to between 2018 and 2021). The study in broad terms: Among the roughly 35 multiple sclerosis patients, approximately 30 had relapsing-remitting MS and 3 had secondary progressive MS. Longitudinal samples, technical triplicates and paired sorted CD4+ and CD8+ T-cell subsets, alongside PBMC samples, were included among the 90 to 130 TCR-beta libraries. Peripheral blood TCR-beta repertoires from patients with HTLV-I-associated myelopathy (HAM/TSP), patients with multiple sclerosis, and healthy controls were compared in the study using UMI-based sequencing. The cohort included approximately 68 subjects: roughly 15 with HAM/TSP, around 34 with multiple sclerosis, and roughly 20 healthy controls.

For unsorted PBMC libraries, 2 million PBMCs were used after storage in RNAlater at -80 degrees C until RNA extraction. The multiple sclerosis patients were enrolled in a US clinical protocol that used magnetic resonance imaging to evaluate disease progression. Peripheral blood was subjected to Ficoll-Hypaque density gradient centrifugation to isolate PBMCs, which were then cryopreserved in liquid nitrogen. cDNA was synthesized by template-switch 5'RACE using a primer carrying a 10-nucleotide random unique molecular identifier by which each TCR transcript was tagged. Each sequencing run produced over 160 million TCR-beta sequences covering 15-18 subjects. The RNeasy kit was used for extraction of total RNA. The KAPA Real-time Library Amplification kit was used to amplify TCR-beta VDJ regions with primers for the TCR constant region and the 5'RACE anchor. A first PCR added sample indexes and Illumina adaptors, and a second PCR then raised library yield. After purification with Ampure beads, the TCR product of roughly 650 bp was size-selected on a 2% E-gel SizeSelection system. Before pooling, library quality was checked on a Bioanalyzer, concentration was measured with Qubit, and libraries were quantified with the Kapa Library Quantification kit. Paired-end 2 x 150 bp sequencing of the libraries was performed on an Illumina HiSeq 2500. To increase sequence diversity, roughly 24-31% phiX was spiked into each library pool. In the authors' own workflow: Quality-filtered reads were processed with the UMI-based MiGEC pipeline, and over 85% of raw TCR sequences were removed by the MiGEC pipeline during error correction. VDJ genes were aligned to IMGT germline references, and each clonotype was defined by a unique CDR3 amino acid sequence together with V-J genes. VDJtools evaluated clonal expansion, Shannon diversity and CDR3 relatedness (CalcPairwiseDistances, ClusterSamples); CLCbio workbench built phylogenetic trees. A clone was classed as expanded if it had 8 or more unique UMIs, a cutoff based on coefficient-of-variation modelling across technical triplicates. TCRdb's own reprocessing of the public reads used fastp at Q25 and MiXCR and kept productive beta chains. Identical CDR3 protein sequences are pooled into one entry, listed with their most common genes and DNA. These V and J calls originate from TCRdb's pipeline instead of the authors' own analysis. Here the sample has some 65,000 distinct CDR3 sequences; under 5% occur a single time. Around 2.6% of the sample comes from the top ten.

The study at large found these results: No identical CDR3 amino acid sequences were shared among expanded clones across subjects, suggesting private TCR-beta repertoires in all groups. In a phylogenetic analysis, the repertoires of 18 out of 34 MS patients fell into a single cluster of related CDR3 sequences, pointing to a possible signature at the repertoire level. The highest TCR clonal expansion was observed in HAM/TSP patients, whereas the lowest was observed in MS patients, even when compared with healthy controls. The MS cluster showed no association with clinical or MRI features, and the authors stated that larger cohorts are needed.

In this sample, this clonotype turned up many times. What antigen it recognizes has not been identified. Compared with germline, one end of the junction differs, possibly owing to a read error. According to the germline V gene, CDR1 reads SGHRS and CDR2 reads YFSETQ. Its CDR3 holds 13 amino acids, cysteine through phenylalanine. Here the CDR3 DNA is all that survives: 39 bases in frame from base 1. The sequence joins TRBV5-1 to TRBJ1-6, with the D gene not confidently named. Source material: PBMCs. The TCR originated in a man aged 50 to 59 with multiple sclerosis. DNA sequence: TGCGCCAGCAGCCCCGAACGGAATTCACCCCTCAACTTT. This sequence encodes CASSPERNSPLNF.